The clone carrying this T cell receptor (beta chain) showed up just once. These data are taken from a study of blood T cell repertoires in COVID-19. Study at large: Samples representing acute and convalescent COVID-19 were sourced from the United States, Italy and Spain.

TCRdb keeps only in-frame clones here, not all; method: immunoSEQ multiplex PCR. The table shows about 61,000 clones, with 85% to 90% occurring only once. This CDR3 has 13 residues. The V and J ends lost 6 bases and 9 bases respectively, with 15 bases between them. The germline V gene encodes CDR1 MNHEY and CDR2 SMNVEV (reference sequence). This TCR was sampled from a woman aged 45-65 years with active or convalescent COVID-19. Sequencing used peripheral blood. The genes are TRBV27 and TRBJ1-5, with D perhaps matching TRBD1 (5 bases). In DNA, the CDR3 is TGTGCCAGCAGCCTTGGGGGGGTGTGGCCCCAGCATTTT. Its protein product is CASSLGGVWPQHF.